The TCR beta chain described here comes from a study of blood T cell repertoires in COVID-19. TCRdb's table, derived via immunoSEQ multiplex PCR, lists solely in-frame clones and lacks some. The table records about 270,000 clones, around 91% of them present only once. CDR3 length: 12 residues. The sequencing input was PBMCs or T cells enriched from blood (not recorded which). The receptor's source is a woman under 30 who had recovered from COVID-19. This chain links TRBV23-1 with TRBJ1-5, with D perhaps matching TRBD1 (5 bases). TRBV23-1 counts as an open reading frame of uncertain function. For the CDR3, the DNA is TGCGTGATAAGAGAGACAGTACAGCCCCAGCATTTT. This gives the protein CVIRETVQPQHF.